The present T cell receptor (beta chain) was sequenced within a study of T cell responses to AZD1222 COVID-19 vaccine. Broader study findings: Clonal diversity may have been underestimated, and the donors were mostly white British, with more females than males. Seropositive status at baseline applied to only a handful of AZD1222 recipients.

A word on this clone: What it binds is not known.

The protocol was immunoSEQ multiplex PCR, while the TCRdb copy is restricted to in-frame clones and leaves out a portion. The sample yields about 150,000 clones, about 91% seen once. Germline-derived CDR1 and CDR2 are LNHDA and SQIVND (reference sequence). CDR3 size: 14 residues. The V end was cut by 5 bases, the J end by 0 bases, with 8 bases between. The sequencing used peripheral blood, collected on day 0 of AZD1222 vaccination. V usage is TRBV19 and J usage is TRBJ1-5; D is unclear. The source of this sequence is an adult in good health. The CDR3 DNA reads as TGTGCCAGTAGTTCCGGGAATAGCAATCAGCCCCAGCATTTT. This sequence encodes CASSSGNSNQPQHF.